This T cell receptor (beta chain) comes out of a study of shared clonotypes between healthy human individuals. The V and J ends lost 8 bases and 0 bases, in that order; junction bases with no gene match: 7. CDR3 length: 16 residues. Germline V gene data show CDR1 as MDHEN and CDR2 as SYDVKM. Study-wide points: When naive CD4 clonotypes were compared across a handful of donors, approximately 4.9% were shared.

Using immunoSEQ multiplex PCR, the repertoire was profiled, and TCRdb retains in-frame clones only, with some absent. Altogether some 2,100,000 clones are present, about 94% being singletons, with the ten largest covering around 0.13%. Turning to this clone: As yet, its antigen is unknown.

The chain carries TRBV28 and TRBJ2-2; 9 bases align to TRBD2. The sequenced sample was naive CD4+ T cells sorted from blood. Subset in this sample: CD45RA+ positively selected. This clonotype was sampled from a man in his late teens or twenties in good health. The CDR3 reads CASHQAGGTNTGELFF. CDR3 coding DNA: TGTGCCAGCCATCAGGCGGGGGGGACGAACACCGGGGAGCTGTTTTTT. Drawing the rest from reference TRBV28 and TRBJ2-2, the complete variable domain is DVKVTQSSRYLVKRTGEKVFLECVQDMDHENMFWYRQDPGLGLRLIYFSYDVKMKEKGDIPEGYSVSREKKERFSLILESASTNQTSMYLCASHQAGGTNTGELFFGEGSRLTVL.